A single sample gave rise to the 6 T cell receptor beta chains below, sequenced in a study of T cell responses to AZD1222 COVID-19 vaccine (dated by TCRdb to 2020 to 2022). The protocol used for the library was the immunoSEQ multiplex PCR assay. Sourced from immuneACCESS, this table was stored by TCRdb with only in-frame sequences that have V and J called. A share of the clones is absent; for the studies checked, an unresolved V gene accounts for under half, and the remainder has no known explanation. The sample includes some 120,000 clones, with about 90% observed a single time. Of the sample, 7.5% falls within the top ten clones. Explained via the paper, the time point label denotes: baseline before first vaccination. This specimen was peripheral blood, taken on day 0 of AZD1222 vaccination. Receptor source: an adult in good health.

V gene TRBV25-1 combines with J gene TRBJ2-7; 9 bases align to TRBD1. With 3 bases clipped from V and 5 bases from J, the junction kept 5 bases outside the gene matches. The CDR3 is 14 amino acids. Germline assignment: CDR1 MGHDK and CDR2 SYGVNS. The CDR3 nucleotides are TGTGCCAGCAGTGACCCGGGACAGGGCCACGAGCAGTACTTC. It is translated as CASSDPGQGHEQYF.

The chain combines TRBV7-2 with TRBJ1-2; 9 bases match TRBD1. The CDR3 spans 16 residues. Germline trimming cut 6 bases from V and 8 bases from J; bases unmatched to any gene: 16. Germline CDR1 and CDR2: SGHTA and FQGNSA. CDR3 sequence: CASSLWTGEASEGYTF. The CDR3, as DNA: TGTGCCAGCAGTCTCTGGACAGGGGAGGCTTCTGAAGGCTACACCTTC.

The chain combines TRBV9 with TRBJ2-2, with a weak D call TRBD1 (6 bases). V was shortened by 1 base and J by 1 base, with 14 bases between the two germline ends. Germline assignment: CDR1 SGDLS and CDR2 YYNGEE. The CDR3 runs to 17 residues. The CDR3 region has the DNA TGTGCCAGCAGCGTACGTGTTACAGGGAGGAACACCGGGGAGCTGTTTTTT. It translates to CASSVRVTGRNTGELFF.

V gene TRBV10-3 combines with J gene TRBJ2-7; no reliable D call. Germline V lookup: CDR1 ENHRY, CDR2 SYGVKD. The CDR3 sequence is 11 residues long. The germline V and J ends were trimmed by 4 bases and 4 bases, with 5 bases remaining between them. CDR3 residues: CAISGSYEQYF. In nucleotides, the CDR3 is TGTGCCATCAGTGGGTCTTACGAGCAGTACTTC.

This clone has more than one count but fewer than ten. This rearrangement joins TRBV24-1 to TRBJ1-2; D gene ambiguous. The CDR3 is 13 residues long. Trimming shortened V by 3 bases and J by 8 bases, and 12 bases separated the two germline ends. CDR1 and CDR2 from the germline V gene are KGHDR and SFDVKD. CDR3 amino acids: CATSDPVLDGYTF. In DNA, the CDR3 is TGTGCCACCAGTGATCCCGTTCTTGACGGCTACACCTTC.

This chain connects TRBV4-1 to TRBJ2-7; D is uncertain. Germline V gene lookup returns CDR1 MGHRA and CDR2 YSYEKL. The CDR3 spans 12 residues. Trimming removed 6 bases at V and 6 bases at J, with 12 bases between. For the CDR3, the DNA is TGCGCCAGCAGATCAACTTTAGGCGAGCAGTACTTC. This translates into CASRSTLGEQYF.